Listed below are T cell receptor beta chains from one sample, sequenced in a study of blood T cell repertoires in COVID-19. Sequencing used immunoSEQ multiplex PCR; TCRdb keeps in-frame clones, though not all of them. The sample has under 350,000 clones; more than 85% are singletons. Specimen: peripheral blood. The receptors here all came from a man in his forties with acute or convalescent COVID-19. The conserved cysteine and the conserved F or W are not part of the CDR3 here. Fields, in order: V gene, J gene, clone size, CDR3 protein. Some rows have no size entry. The others give once, few or many, or a class for an expanded clone.

v_call: TRBV6-5
j_call: TRBJ2-6
clone_size: .
cdr3_aa: ASSNPEAGANVLT

v_call: TRBV27
j_call: TRBJ2-7
clone_size: .
cdr3_aa: ASQIAGEIREQY

v_call: TRBV5-1
j_call: TRBJ2-2
clone_size: .
cdr3_aa: ASSPNVGSLTGELF

v_call: TRBV25-1
j_call: TRBJ1-1
clone_size: .
cdr3_aa: ASSPFLGGENTEAF

v_call: TRBV20-1
j_call: TRBJ2-1
clone_size: .
cdr3_aa: SASDLLGSEQF

v_call: TRBV6-5
j_call: TRBJ2-7
clone_size: .
cdr3_aa: ASTGRPGYEQY

v_call: TRBV20-1
j_call: TRBJ1-5
clone_size: .
cdr3_aa: SASESRDFWNQPQH

v_call: TRBV4-1
j_call: TRBJ1-1
clone_size: .
cdr3_aa: ASSQGISRGLNTEAF

v_call: TRBV5-4
j_call: TRBJ2-7
clone_size: .
cdr3_aa: ASSLGGTSGALGEQY

v_call: TRBV30
j_call: TRBJ2-5
clone_size: .
cdr3_aa: AWSVLNSGEETQY

v_call: TRBV12-3/TRBV12-4
j_call: TRBJ1-1
clone_size: .
cdr3_aa: ASATTLNTEAF

v_call: TRBV10-1
j_call: TRBJ1-2
clone_size: few
cdr3_aa: ASSESGGGYT

v_call: TRBV6-1
j_call: TRBJ1-2
clone_size: .
cdr3_aa: ASSERGQGDGYT

v_call: TRBV3-1/TRBV3-2
j_call: TRBJ2-7
clone_size: .
cdr3_aa: ASSQDPPYEQY

v_call: TRBV12-3/TRBV12-4
j_call: TRBJ2-7
clone_size: .
cdr3_aa: ASSWTGSYEQY

v_call: TRBV5-4
j_call: TRBJ2-1
clone_size: .
cdr3_aa: ASSLDSLNEQF

v_call: TRBV5-4
j_call: TRBJ2-7
clone_size: .
cdr3_aa: ASSLRQGPGKEQY

v_call: TRBV30
j_call: TRBJ1-2
clone_size: .
cdr3_aa: AWSVSGKGGYT

v_call: TRBV2
j_call: TRBJ2-1
clone_size: once
cdr3_aa: ASREGSGSRL

v_call: TRBV18
j_call: TRBJ1-1
clone_size: .
cdr3_aa: ASSPPSKNTEAF

v_call: TRBV24-1
j_call: TRBJ1-5
clone_size: .
cdr3_aa: ATSGGTEKNQPQH

v_call: TRBV5-1
j_call: TRBJ2-3
clone_size: .
cdr3_aa: ASSAETGTYMPDTQY

v_call: TRBV4-2
j_call: TRBJ1-2
clone_size: .
cdr3_aa: ASSQERAVNYGYT

v_call: TRBV12-3/TRBV12-4
j_call: TRBJ2-3
clone_size: .
cdr3_aa: ASSLWPDTQY

v_call: TRBV29-1
j_call: TRBJ2-3
clone_size: .
cdr3_aa: SVGQGLQGDTQY

v_call: TRBV6-5
j_call: TRBJ2-7
clone_size: once
cdr3_aa: ASSYYPGGTYEQY

v_call: TRBV30
j_call: TRBJ1-2
clone_size: .
cdr3_aa: AWANRAPGGYGYT

v_call: TRBV7-8
j_call: TRBJ1-2
clone_size: .
cdr3_aa: ASSQYRDGYT

v_call: TRBV5-4
j_call: TRBJ2-3
clone_size: .
cdr3_aa: ASSERYTDTQY

v_call: TRBV5-4
j_call: TRBJ1-6
clone_size: .
cdr3_aa: ASSRQDSPLH

v_call: TRBV14
j_call: TRBJ1-2
clone_size: .
cdr3_aa: ASSQGRQDYGYT

v_call: TRBV5-1
j_call: TRBJ2-7
clone_size: .
cdr3_aa: ARQGTRLYEQY

v_call: TRBV5-6
j_call: TRBJ1-1
clone_size: .
cdr3_aa: ASSLWNRFMNTEAF

v_call: TRBV6-5
j_call: TRBJ1-3
clone_size: .
cdr3_aa: ASQVMGNTIY

v_call: TRBV5-1
j_call: TRBJ2-7
clone_size: once
cdr3_aa: ASSFHYEQY

v_call: TRBV5-6
j_call: TRBJ2-7
clone_size: once
cdr3_aa: ASSLRGGSLNEQY

v_call: TRBV7-8
j_call: TRBJ2-3
clone_size: .
cdr3_aa: ASSSRAGGTDTQY

v_call: TRBV30
j_call: TRBJ2-1
clone_size: .
cdr3_aa: AWSVKVGDYNEQF

v_call: TRBV18
j_call: TRBJ1-2
clone_size: .
cdr3_aa: ASSPEGYGYT

v_call: TRBV18
j_call: TRBJ1-2
clone_size: .
cdr3_aa: ASSPDFGVRGYT

v_call: TRBV18
j_call: TRBJ2-7
clone_size: .
cdr3_aa: ASSPRNSDYEQY

v_call: TRBV5-6
j_call: TRBJ2-3
clone_size: .
cdr3_aa: ASSPLAGTFTDTQY

v_call: TRBV2
j_call: TRBJ1-5
clone_size: .
cdr3_aa: ASSREGADQPQH

v_call: TRBV12-3/TRBV12-4
j_call: TRBJ2-3
clone_size: .
cdr3_aa: ASRYQSTDTQY

v_call: TRBV6-1
j_call: TRBJ1-2
clone_size: .
cdr3_aa: ASSDVGQRVGDYGYT

v_call: TRBV5-1
j_call: TRBJ1-6
clone_size: .
cdr3_aa: ASSLDSLNSPLH

v_call: TRBV30
j_call: TRBJ1-1
clone_size: .
cdr3_aa: AWSTGKAEAF

v_call: TRBV3-1/TRBV3-2
j_call: TRBJ1-2
clone_size: .
cdr3_aa: ASSPWGEEDYGYT

v_call: TRBV20-1
j_call: TRBJ2-4
clone_size: once
cdr3_aa: SASSTSGSKNIQY

v_call: TRBV15
j_call: TRBJ1-1
clone_size: .
cdr3_aa: ATSRDRVTEAF

v_call: TRBV29-1
j_call: TRBJ2-3
clone_size: .
cdr3_aa: SVEDGGDTQY

v_call: TRBV7-2
j_call: TRBJ2-1
clone_size: .
cdr3_aa: ASSLELIYNEQF

v_call: TRBV27
j_call: TRBJ1-2
clone_size: .
cdr3_aa: ASSLYWDHRDGYT

v_call: TRBV5-4
j_call: TRBJ1-6
clone_size: .
cdr3_aa: ASSTWDRNSPLH

v_call: TRBV24-1
j_call: TRBJ2-3
clone_size: .
cdr3_aa: ATSDPGGAGDTQY

v_call: TRBV5-6
j_call: TRBJ1-6
clone_size: once
cdr3_aa: ASSFGGRPPLH